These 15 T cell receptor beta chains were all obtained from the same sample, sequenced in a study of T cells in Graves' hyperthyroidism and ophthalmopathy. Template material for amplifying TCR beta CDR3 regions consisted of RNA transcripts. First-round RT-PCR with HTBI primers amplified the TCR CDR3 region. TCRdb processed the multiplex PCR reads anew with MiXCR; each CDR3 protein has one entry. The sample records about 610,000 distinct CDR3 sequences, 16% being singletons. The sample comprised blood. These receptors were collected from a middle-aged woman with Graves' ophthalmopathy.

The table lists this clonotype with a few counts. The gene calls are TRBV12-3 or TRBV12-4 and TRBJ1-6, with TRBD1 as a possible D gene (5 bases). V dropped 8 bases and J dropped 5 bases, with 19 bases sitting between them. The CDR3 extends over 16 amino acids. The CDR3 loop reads CASSTGGGGNNSPLHF. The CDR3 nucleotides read TGTGCCAGCTCCACTGGGGGGGGAGGCAATAATTCACCCCTCCACTTT.

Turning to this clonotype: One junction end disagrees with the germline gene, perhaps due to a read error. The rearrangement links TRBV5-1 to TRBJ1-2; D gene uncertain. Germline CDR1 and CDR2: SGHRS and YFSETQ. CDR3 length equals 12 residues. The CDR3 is CASSESSSGYIF. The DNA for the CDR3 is TGCGCCAGCAGCGAGTCCAGTAGTGGCTACATCTTC.

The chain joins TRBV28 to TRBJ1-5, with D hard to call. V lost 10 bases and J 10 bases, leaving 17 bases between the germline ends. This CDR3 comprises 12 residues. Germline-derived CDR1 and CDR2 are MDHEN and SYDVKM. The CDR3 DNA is TGTGCCACCAACGCGGAGAGATTTCCCCAGCATTTT. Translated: CATNAERFPQHF.

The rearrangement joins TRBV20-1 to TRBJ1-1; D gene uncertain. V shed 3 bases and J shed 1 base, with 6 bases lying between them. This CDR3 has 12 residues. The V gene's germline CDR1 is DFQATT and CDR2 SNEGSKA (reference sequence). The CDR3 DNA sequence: TGCAGTGCTAGTGAAGGGAACACTGAAGCTTTCTTT. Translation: CSASEGNTEAFF.

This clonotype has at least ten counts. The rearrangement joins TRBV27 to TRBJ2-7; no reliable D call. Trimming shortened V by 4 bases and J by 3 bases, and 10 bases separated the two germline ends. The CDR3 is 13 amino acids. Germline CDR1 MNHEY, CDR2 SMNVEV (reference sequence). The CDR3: CASSWAHGYEQYF. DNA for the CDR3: TGTGCCAGCAGTTGGGCTCATGGCTACGAGCAGTACTTC.

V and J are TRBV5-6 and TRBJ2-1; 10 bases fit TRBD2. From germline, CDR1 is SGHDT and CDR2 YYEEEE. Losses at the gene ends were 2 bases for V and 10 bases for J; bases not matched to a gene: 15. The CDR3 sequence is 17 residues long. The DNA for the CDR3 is TGTGCCAGCAGCTTAGAAACTAGCGGGGCCTCGGGGCTCGAGCAGTTCTTC. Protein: CASSLETSGASGLEQFF.

CDR3 region: CASSLLQEPYEQYF. CDR3 nucleotide sequence: TGTGCCAGCAGTTTATTACAGGAACCCTACGAGCAGTACTTC. The chain joins TRBV28 to TRBJ2-7; D is perhaps TRBD1 (5 bases). Germline V gives CDR1 MDHEN, CDR2 SYDVKM. The CDR3 is 14 residues long. Trimming removed 1 base at V and 2 bases at J, with 9 bases between. Drawing the rest from reference TRBV28 and TRBJ2-7, the complete variable domain is DVKVTQSSRYLVKRTGEKVFLECVQDMDHENMFWYRQDPGLGLRLIYFSYDVKMKEKGDIPEGYSVSREKKERFSLILESASTNQTSMYLCASSLLQEPYEQYFGPGTRLTVT.

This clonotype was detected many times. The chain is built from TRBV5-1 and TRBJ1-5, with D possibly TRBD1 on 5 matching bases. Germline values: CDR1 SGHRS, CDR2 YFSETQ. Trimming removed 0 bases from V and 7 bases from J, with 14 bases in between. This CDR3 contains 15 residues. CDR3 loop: CASSLVPGLRQPQHF. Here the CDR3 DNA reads TGCGCCAGCAGCTTGGTCCCAGGGTTAAGGCAGCCCCAGCATTTT.

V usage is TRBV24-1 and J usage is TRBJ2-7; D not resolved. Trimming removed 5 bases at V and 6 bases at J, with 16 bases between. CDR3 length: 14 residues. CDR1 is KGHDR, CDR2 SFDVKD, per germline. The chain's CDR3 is CATSGSSFSREQYF. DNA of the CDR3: TGTGCCACCAGTGGGTCTTCGTTTTCGCGCGAGCAGTACTTC.

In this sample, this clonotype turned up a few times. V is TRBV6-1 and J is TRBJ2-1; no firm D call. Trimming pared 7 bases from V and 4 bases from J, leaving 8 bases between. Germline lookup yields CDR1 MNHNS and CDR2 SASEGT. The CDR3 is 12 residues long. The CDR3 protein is CASNTEYNEQFF. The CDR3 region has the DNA TGTGCCAGCAATACAGAATACAATGAGCAGTTCTTC.

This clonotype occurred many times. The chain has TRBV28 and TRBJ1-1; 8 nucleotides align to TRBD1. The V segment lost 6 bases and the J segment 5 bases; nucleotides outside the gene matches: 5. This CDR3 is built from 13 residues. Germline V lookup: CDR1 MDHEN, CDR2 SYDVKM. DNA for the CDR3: TGTGCCAGCAGCTGGGACAGGAGGACTGAAGCTTTCTTT. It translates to CASSWDRRTEAFF.

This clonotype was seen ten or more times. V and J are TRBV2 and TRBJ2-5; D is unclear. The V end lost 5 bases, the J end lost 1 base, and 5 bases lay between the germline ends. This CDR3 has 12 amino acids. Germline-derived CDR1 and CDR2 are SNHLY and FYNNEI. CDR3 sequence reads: CASSQFQETQYF. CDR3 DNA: TGTGCCAGCAGTCAGTTCCAAGAGACCCAGTACTTC.

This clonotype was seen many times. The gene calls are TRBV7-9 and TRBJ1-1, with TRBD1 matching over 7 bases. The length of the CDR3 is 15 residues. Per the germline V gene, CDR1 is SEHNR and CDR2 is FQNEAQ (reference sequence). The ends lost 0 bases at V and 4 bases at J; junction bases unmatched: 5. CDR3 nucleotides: TGTGCCAGCAGCTTAGCGGAAGGGGGCGGCACTGAAGCTTTCTTT. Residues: CASSLAEGGGTEAFF.

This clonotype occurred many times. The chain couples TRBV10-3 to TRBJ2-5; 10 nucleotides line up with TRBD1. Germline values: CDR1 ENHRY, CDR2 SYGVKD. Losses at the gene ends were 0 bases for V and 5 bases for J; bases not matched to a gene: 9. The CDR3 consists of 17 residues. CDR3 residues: CAISESSLGQGKETQYF. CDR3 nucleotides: TGTGCCATCAGTGAGTCGAGTCTGGGACAGGGGAAGGAGACCCAGTACTTC.

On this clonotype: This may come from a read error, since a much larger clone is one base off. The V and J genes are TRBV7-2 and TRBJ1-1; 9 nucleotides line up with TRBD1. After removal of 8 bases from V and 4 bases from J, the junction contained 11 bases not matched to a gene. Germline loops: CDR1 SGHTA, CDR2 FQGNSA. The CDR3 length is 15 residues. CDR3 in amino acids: CASGIQGAGITEAFF. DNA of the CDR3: TGTGCCAGCGGCATACAGGGGGCGGGAATCACTGAAGCTTTCTTT.